A selection of T cell receptor beta chains follows, all from one sample in a study of cytomegalovirus exposure and HLA in healthy donors. Some clones are missing from TCRdb's copy, which holds only in-frame ones; the method was immunoSEQ multiplex PCR. The sample comprises approximately 80,000 clones, 93% of which are singletons, and around 3.3% rests with the top ten. Sequencing was performed on PBMCs. The origin of the receptors is a woman in her 30s in good health and CMV-seronegative. Each CDR3 is given with its conserved first and last residue. The order of the fields is CDR3 DNA, CDR3 protein, clone size, J gene, D gene, V gene. The D gene is left open where the match is weak. A row's size may be missing; if present it is once, few, many or a size class.

TGTGCCAGCAGCCCCCGGACTAGCGGGAGGTACCAAGAGACCCAGTACTTC,CASSPRTSGRYQETQYF,-,TRBJ2-5,TRBD2,TRBV28
TGTGCCAGCAGTTTAGAGGACAGGTACTCCTACGAGCAGTACTTC,CASSLEDRYSYEQYF,-,TRBJ2-7,TRBD1,TRBV27
TGTGCCAGCACCGCCCGGGACACATCCTACGAGCAGTACTTC,CASTARDTSYEQYF,-,TRBJ2-7,-,TRBV7-8
TGTGCCAGCTCACCTAGTAGCCCTAGCGGAAACAATGAGCAGTTCTTC,CASSPSSPSGNNEQFF,-,TRBJ2-1,TRBD2,TRBV18
TGTGCCAGCAGCCAACAGGGGGCGAGGACTGAAGCTTTCTTT,CASSQQGARTEAFF,-,TRBJ1-1,TRBD1,TRBV4-2
TGTGCCATCAGTAGGACTAGCGGGGTTGAGCAGTACTTC,CAISRTSGVEQYF,-,TRBJ2-7,TRBD2,TRBV10-3
TGTGCCAGCAGCACACCCGGGGGACGGCCCAACTTCAAGCATGGCTACACCTTC,CASSTPGGRPNFKHGYTF,-,TRBJ1-2,-,TRBV7-8
TGTGCCAGCAGCTCAGGGTCCCTCTCCTACGAGCAGTACTTC,CASSSGSLSYEQYF,few,TRBJ2-7,-,TRBV7-9
TGTGCCTGGCGGGAGGGCGAGGGGATGGGCTATGGCTACACCTTC,CAWREGEGMGYGYTF,-,TRBJ1-2,-,TRBV30
TGTGCCAGCAGTACGGACGGGACTAGCGGGGGGCTAACCTACAATGAGCAGTTCTTC,CASSTDGTSGGLTYNEQFF,once,TRBJ2-1,TRBD2,TRBV27
TGTGCCAGCAGCCCAGGGACACAGCCGGACACCATATATTTT,CASSPGTQPDTIYF,-,TRBJ1-3,-,TRBV7-3
TGTGCCAGCAGCGCGGACAGCCAGTATAGGGGCGAGCAGTACTTC,CASSADSQYRGEQYF,-,TRBJ2-7,-,TRBV9
TGTGCCAGCAGCTGGGCGCGAGGGCCTAATGAGCAGTTCTTC,CASSWARGPNEQFF,-,TRBJ2-1,-,TRBV5-4
TGTGCCAGCAGTTACTCGACGGCTAGATTACTCGAGCAGTACTTC,CASSYSTARLLEQYF,-,TRBJ2-7,-,TRBV6-5
TGTGCCAGCAGCAGGACTAGCGGTGGATACGAGCAGTACTTC,CASSRTSGGYEQYF,-,TRBJ2-7,TRBD2,TRBV9
TGTGCCATCAGAGCGACAGGGGTGGGCTACAATGAGCAGTTCTTC,CAIRATGVGYNEQFF,once,TRBJ2-1,TRBD1,TRBV10-3
TGTGCCAGCAGCCCTCTGAGGGTGAGAAACATTCAGTACTTC,CASSPLRVRNIQYF,-,TRBJ2-4,-,TRBV7-2
TGTGCCAGCACCCAGACTAGCGGGATTTGGGAGACCCAGTACTTC,CASTQTSGIWETQYF,-,TRBJ2-5,TRBD2,TRBV14
TGTGCCTGGAGTGCGGGCGGGGAAGTTGTTGGAAAGACCCAGTACTTC,CAWSAGGEVVGKTQYF,-,TRBJ2-5,-,TRBV30
TGTGCCAGCAGCTTATTACCAGAAACCTACGAGCAGTACTTC,CASSLLPETYEQYF,-,TRBJ2-7,-,TRBV7-9
TGTGCCAGCAGCGCCCTTTCGGGGGGAAGAGAGCAGTTCTTC,CASSALSGGREQFF,-,TRBJ2-1,TRBD2,TRBV5-4
TGTGCCAGCAGCTTGGATCTCAGGGGGGGCACAGATACGCAGTATTTT,CASSLDLRGGTDTQYF,-,TRBJ2-3,-,TRBV5-6
TGCGCCAGCAGCCAAGACCGGTCAGGGGTAGGATATGGCTACACCTTC,CASSQDRSGVGYGYTF,-,TRBJ1-2,-,TRBV4-3
TGTGCCAGCAGTGAATGGGCAGGGGGCCGCGCCGGGGAGCTGTTTTTT,CASSEWAGGRAGELFF,-,TRBJ2-2,TRBD1,TRBV6-1
TGTGCCAGCAGTCCCGGACTAGCGGGAGTTGCTGAGCAGTTCTTC,CASSPGLAGVAEQFF,-,TRBJ2-1,TRBD2,TRBV6-5
TGTGCCAGCAGCCTACCGGGACAGCGTCAATATGGCTACACCTTC,CASSLPGQRQYGYTF,-,TRBJ1-2,TRBD1,TRBV6-5
TGCGCCAGCAGCTTCCCCGCGTCAGGGGCCTTGGGCACCGGGGAGCTGTTTTTT,CASSFPASGALGTGELFF,-,TRBJ2-2,-,TRBV5-1
TGTGCCAGCAGCCTAATACAGGGCTCGAGCAATCAGCCCCAGCATTTT,CASSLIQGSSNQPQHF,-,TRBJ1-5,-,TRBV11-2
TGTGCCAGCAGCTTGCAGGGGAACACTGAAGCTTTCTTT,CASSLQGNTEAFF,-,TRBJ1-1,-,TRBV5-4
TGTGCCATCAGCCCCGGGACAGACAACGAGCAGTACTTC,CAISPGTDNEQYF,-,TRBJ2-7,TRBD1,TRBV10-3
TGCGCCAGCAGCAAGACAGGGGGTAGGCAGACCCAGTACTTC,CASSKTGGRQTQYF,-,TRBJ2-5,TRBD1,TRBV5-1
TGCAGTGCTTTCCCCTTGGCTTTCTTT,CSAFPLAFF,-,TRBJ1-1,-,TRBV20-1
TGTGCCAGCAGCTTGGACACCTACGAGCAGTACTTC,CASSLDTYEQYF,-,TRBJ2-7,-,TRBV5-7
TGTGCCAGCAGCACCCCGGGACAGGGAACTGCGGGGACCAAAAACATTCAGTACTTC,CASSTPGQGTAGTKNIQYF,-,TRBJ2-4,TRBD1,TRBV5-5
TGTGCCAGCAGTGAAGCCGAGTATGGCTACACCTTC,CASSEAEYGYTF,few,TRBJ1-2,-,TRBV2
TGTGCCTGGAGTTCCCCCATTGAAGCTTTCTTT,CAWSSPIEAFF,-,TRBJ1-1,-,TRBV30
TGTGCCACCAGCAGAGGAGACAGGAGCACAGATACGCAGTATTTT,CATSRGDRSTDTQYF,few,TRBJ2-3,-,TRBV15
TGTGCCAGCAGTTGGGGACAGAGCACCGGGGAGCTGTTTTTT,CASSWGQSTGELFF,-,TRBJ2-2,TRBD1,TRBV25-1
TGTGCCTGGAGTGTAACAGGTCTCTCCTACGAGCAGTACTTC,CAWSVTGLSYEQYF,-,TRBJ2-7,-,TRBV30
TGTGCCAGCAGCCCAAACAGACAGGGCGCTCAGGATGAGCAGTTCTTC,CASSPNRQGAQDEQFF,-,TRBJ2-1,TRBD1,TRBV14
TGTGCCAGCAGCCACATCGGAGAGGGGGACGGGACAGCACTAGGGACCCAGTACTTC,CASSHIGEGDGTALGTQYF,-,TRBJ2-5,TRBD1,TRBV14
TGTGCCAGCAGTTTATCGGGACAGCCCAGCACTAACTATGGCTACACCTTC,CASSLSGQPSTNYGYTF,-,TRBJ1-2,TRBD1,TRBV28
TGTGCCAGCAGCTTTGCACCCTGGGACAGCCGGACCTACAATGAGCAGTTCTTC,CASSFAPWDSRTYNEQFF,-,TRBJ2-1,TRBD1,TRBV5-6
TGTGCCAGCAGGTCAGGGTACCAAGAGACCCAGTACTTC,CASRSGYQETQYF,-,TRBJ2-5,-,TRBV7-9
TGCGCCAGCAGTGATTGGGGGGTGGGGGTCGCGAACACTGAAGCTTTCTTT,CASSDWGVGVANTEAFF,-,TRBJ1-1,-,TRBV10-2
TGCAGTGGCGGTCGGGGCACTGAAGCTTTCTTT,CSGGRGTEAFF,-,TRBJ1-1,-,TRBV20-1
TGTGCCACCAGCAGAGATCTCGGGACAGGGGTTTCTTTT,CATSRDLGTGVSF,-,TRBJ1-4,TRBD1,TRBV15
TGTGCCAGCAGCCTCGAGGGCTCCTACAATGAGCAGTTCTTC,CASSLEGSYNEQFF,-,TRBJ2-1,-,TRBV11-2
TGTGCCAGCAGCTTAGAGCGCAACTATGGCTACACCTTC,CASSLERNYGYTF,-,TRBJ1-2,-,TRBV7-2
TGCGCCAGCAGCTCGGACTCGGGAGACTACAATGAGCAGTTCTTC,CASSSDSGDYNEQFF,-,TRBJ2-1,-,TRBV5-1
TGTGCCAGCAGCTTGGGACTTCCGAAACAAGAGACCCAGTACTTC,CASSLGLPKQETQYF,-,TRBJ2-5,-,TRBV5-6
TGTGCCAGCAGCGTAGGGACAGGACCAGACTCTGGAAACACCATATATTTT,CASSVGTGPDSGNTIYF,once,TRBJ1-3,TRBD1,TRBV9
TGTGCCAGCAGCCCCAAGACCGGGACAGGAGTTTTCTATGGCTACACCTTC,CASSPKTGTGVFYGYTF,-,TRBJ1-2,TRBD1,TRBV14
TGTGCCAGCAGCTTAGGGACAGGAACTAATGAAAAACTGTTTTTT,CASSLGTGTNEKLFF,-,TRBJ1-4,TRBD1,TRBV7-9
TGTGCCAGCAGGACCAATCGCGGACAGCACCAGCCCCAGCATTTT,CASRTNRGQHQPQHF,-,TRBJ1-5,-,TRBV6-1
TGTGCCAGCAGTGATGGGGGACTAGCGGGAGGCTCCTACGAGCAGTACTTC,CASSDGGLAGGSYEQYF,once,TRBJ2-7,TRBD2,TRBV25-1
TGTGCCAGCAGCCCGAAGGACAGGGCTAACTATGGCTACACCTTC,CASSPKDRANYGYTF,-,TRBJ1-2,TRBD1,TRBV28
TGTGCCTGGAGCATGACCCTGGGAGGGAATGGCTACACCTTC,CAWSMTLGGNGYTF,few,TRBJ1-2,-,TRBV30
TGTGCCAGCAGCTTAGTGGGACTAGCCCTGGAGACCCAGTACTTC,CASSLVGLALETQYF,-,TRBJ2-5,TRBD2,TRBV11-1